Presented here are 31 T cell receptor beta chains from one specimen sequenced in a study of shared clonotypes between healthy human individuals. Data came from immunoSEQ multiplex PCR; TCRdb stores just in-frame clones and leaves some out. Of over 2 million clones in the sample, 85% to 95% were seen once. Sequenced input: naive CD4+ T cells from PBMCs. Subset specified: CD45RA+ positively selected. These receptors originate from a man in his late teens or twenties in good health. Some clones in this sample may be carry-over from other donors' samples.

The chain employs TRBV29-1 and TRBJ2-5; tentatively, D is TRBD1 or TRBD2 (6 bases each). Germline V gene data show CDR1 as SQVTM and CDR2 as ANQGSEA. The CDR3 consists of 13 residues. The V end was cut by 6 bases, the J end by 5 bases, with 16 bases between. CDR3 nucleotides: TGCAGCGTCGTGGACAGTGGGGGGGAGACCCAGTACTTC. Protein product: CSVVDSGGETQYF.

V gene TRBV28 combines with J gene TRBJ1-2, with D unresolved. Trimming took off 2 bases at V and 8 bases at J, with 9 bases between the two ends. This CDR3 has 12 residues. Germline values: CDR1 MDHEN, CDR2 SYDVKM. The DNA of the CDR3 is TGTGCCAGCAGTTTAGGCCGGTGGGGCTACACCTTC. Translated, it gives CASSLGRWGYTF.

This clone was detected only a few times. This rearrangement joins TRBV19 to TRBJ1-2, with unresolved D. The V end lost 3 bases, the J end lost 0 bases, and 8 bases lay between the germline ends. The germline V gene encodes CDR1 LNHDA and CDR2 SQIVND (reference sequence). This CDR3 is 14 amino acids long. CDR3 sequence (DNA): TGTGCCAGTAGTATTGAGGCAACTAACTATGGCTACACCTTC. It yields the protein CASSIEATNYGYTF.

Comments on this clone: The same CDR3 can be traced to other DNA sequences in this sample. The V and J genes are TRBV2 and TRBJ1-2; possible D gene TRBD1, 5 bases. This CDR3 region has 13 residues. The germline V and J ends were trimmed by 3 bases and 3 bases, with 8 bases remaining between them. CDR1 is SNHLY and CDR2 is FYNNEI in the germline V gene. CDR3 nucleotides: TGTGCCAGCAGTGATGGGGCAGACTATGGCTACACCTTC. The encoded protein is CASSDGADYGYTF.

The chain carries TRBV7-9 and TRBJ2-6; D remains ambiguous. This CDR3 comprises 16 residues. V was clipped by 1 base and J by 2 bases, with 9 bases between them. CDR1 and CDR2 from the germline V gene are SEHNR and FQNEAQ (reference sequence). For the CDR3, the DNA is TGTGCCAGCAGCTTAGTGGTAGTCCCTGGGGCCAACGTCCTGACTTTC. Amino acids: CASSLVVVPGANVLTF. Complete variable domain (other parts from reference TRBV7-9 and TRBJ2-6): DTGVSQNPRHKITKRGQNVTFRCDPISEHNRLYWYRQTLGQGPEFLTYFQNEAQLEKSRLLSDRFSAERPKGSFSTLEIQRTEQGDSAMYLCASSLVVVPGANVLTFGAGSRLTVL.

The chain combines TRBV6-5 with TRBJ1-3; D is unclear. The V end was cut by 7 bases, the J end by 2 bases, with 6 bases between. The germline gives CDR1 MNHEY, CDR2 SVGAGI. The CDR3 spans 12 residues. CDR3 in amino acids: CASTLTGNTIYF. The CDR3 coding sequence is TGTGCCAGCACGTTAACTGGAAACACCATATATTTT.

Note on this clone: The same CDR3 also results from other DNA sequences found in this sample. V is TRBV6-1 and J is TRBJ2-5; the D is unclear. V lost 1 base and J 2 bases, leaving 5 bases between the germline ends. CDR3 size: 13 residues. Germline CDR1 is MNHNS and CDR2 is SASEGT. CDR3: CASSEVAQETQYF. The DNA of the CDR3 is TGTGCCAGCAGTGAAGTGGCACAAGAGACCCAGTACTTC.

V and J are TRBV2 and TRBJ1-4; TRBD1 is a possible D gene (5 bases). V was shortened by 6 bases and J by 8 bases, with 10 bases between the two germline ends. From germline, CDR1 is SNHLY and CDR2 FYNNEI. CDR3 size: 12 residues. CDR3 DNA: TGTGCCAGCAGGGGGGGTGCAGAAAAACTGTTTTTT. Translation: CASRGGAEKLFF.

The V and J genes are TRBV7-8 and TRBJ2-7; 9 nucleotides agree with TRBD1. This CDR3 comprises 17 residues. The germline CDR1 and CDR2 sequences are SGHVS and FQNEAQ. V shed 0 bases, J shed 2 bases, and the junction held 8 bases outside the gene matches. CDR3 region: CASSLAGGDRETYEQYF. In DNA, the CDR3 is TGTGCCAGCAGCTTAGCGGGGGGGGACAGGGAGACCTACGAGCAGTACTTC. Full variable domain (remainder filled in from reference TRBV7-8 and TRBJ2-7): GAGVSQSPRYKVAKRGQDVALRCDPISGHVSLFWYQQALGQGPEFLTYFQNEAQLDKSGLPSDRFFAERPEGSVSTLKIQRTQQEDSAVYLCASSLAGGDRETYEQYFGPGTRLTVT.

This clone was recorded once. This chain links TRBV15 with TRBJ1-5; D unclear. Per germline, CDR1 LNHNV and CDR2 YYDKDF (reference sequence). This CDR3 has 17 residues. V dropped 1 base and J dropped 0 bases, with 13 bases sitting between them. The CDR3 DNA is TGTGCCACCAGCAGAGGGTTAGGGTTTTATAGCAATCAGCCCCAGCATTTT. This translates into CATSRGLGFYSNQPQHF.

The chain recombines TRBV30 with TRBJ2-2; a weak D match, TRBD2 (7 bases). V gave up 8 bases and J gave up 1 base, with 17 bases separating them. The CDR3 runs 15 residues. Germline CDR1 reads GTSNPN; CDR2 reads SVGIG (reference sequence). DNA for the CDR3: TGTGCCGGGGTTCGGGGGGCCCGGAACACCGGGGAGCTGTTTTTT. This sequence encodes CAGVRGARNTGELFF. The full variable domain, its missing parts supplied by reference TRBV30 and TRBJ2-2, is SQTIHQWPATLVQPVGSPLSLECTVEGTSNPNLYWYRQAAGRGLQLLFYSVGIGQISSEVPQNLSASRPQDRQFILSSKKLLLSDSGFYLCAGVRGARNTGELFFGEGSRLTVL.

The V and J genes are TRBV5-6 and TRBJ1-3; maybe TRBD1 (6 bases). There are 16 residues in the CDR3. The germline gives CDR1 SGHDT, CDR2 YYEEEE. The germline V and J ends were trimmed by 3 bases and 4 bases, with 17 bases remaining between them. CDR3 nucleotide sequence: TGTGCCAGCAGCTATTACAGGGCCAAGCGGGGAAACACCATATATTTT. It encodes CASSYYRAKRGNTIYF.

The CDR3 region is CASRILGAAETQYF. The CDR3 DNA sequence: TGTGCCAGCAGAATACTGGGGGCGGCAGAGACCCAGTACTTC. The chain has TRBV28 and TRBJ2-5; weak D call: TRBD1 (6 bases). V gave up 6 bases and J gave up 4 bases, with 15 bases separating them. The germline CDR1 and CDR2 sequences are MDHEN and SYDVKM. The CDR3 runs to 14 residues.

The chain combines TRBV28 with TRBJ2-2, with 7 nucleotides matching TRBD1. The CDR3 has 15 residues. The trim removed 5 bases at V and 5 bases at J, leaving 8 bases unmatched. Germline V lookup: CDR1 MDHEN, CDR2 SYDVKM. For the CDR3, the DNA is TGTGCCAGCAGTCCAGGGGGAGTTGGGACCGGGGAGCTGTTTTTT. Translation: CASSPGGVGTGELFF.

This clone was recorded once. The J gene is TRBJ2-5, the V gene TRBV5-6; possible D gene TRBD2, 6 bases. CDR3 length: 13 residues. Trimming took off 7 bases at V and 5 bases at J, with 15 bases between the two ends. Germline assignment: CDR1 SGHDT and CDR2 YYEEEE. CDR3 bases: TGTGCCAGCCGCGTGGAGGGCCGGGAGACCCAGTACTTC. It is translated as CASRVEGRETQYF.

This chain links TRBV6-6 with TRBJ1-2; D unclear. CDR1 is MNHNY and CDR2 is SVGAGI in the germline V gene (reference sequence). The V end was cut by 6 bases, the J end by 1 base, with 15 bases between. This CDR3 has 15 residues. CDR3 sequence reads: CASRPRVEGNYGYTF. The CDR3, as DNA: TGTGCCAGCAGACCCCGGGTAGAGGGTAACTATGGCTACACCTTC.

J is TRBJ1-1 and V is TRBV6-4, with no clear D. V was cut by 6 bases and J by 1 base, with 9 bases left in between. CDR1 MRHNA and CDR2 SNTAGT come from the germline V gene. The CDR3 runs 13 residues. CDR3 loop: CASSLAKNTEAFF. The CDR3 DNA reads TGTGCCAGCAGCCTGGCAAAGAACACTGAAGCTTTCTTT.

The chain uses TRBV4-1 and TRBJ1-5; D perhaps matches TRBD1 (6 bases). Trimming removed 0 bases from V and 4 bases from J, with 16 bases in between. Germline V gives CDR1 MGHRA, CDR2 YSYEKL. The CDR3 has 17 amino acids. Here the CDR3 DNA reads TGCGCCAGCAGCCAAGATGCTTGGGGGGGCGGGAATCAGCCCCAGCATTTT. It specifies CASSQDAWGGGNQPQHF.

The gene calls are TRBV2 and TRBJ1-2; possible D gene TRBD1, 5 bases. V lost 8 bases and J lost 5, with 15 bases in between. CDR3 size: 13 residues. Germline V lookup: CDR1 SNHLY, CDR2 FYNNEI. CDR3: CASGPGPGYGYTF. The CDR3 nucleotides read TGTGCCAGCGGGCCAGGGCCTGGTTATGGCTACACCTTC.

The chain is built from TRBV5-1 and TRBJ2-7; D is perhaps TRBD1 or TRBD2 (7 bases each). CDR1 is SGHRS, CDR2 YFSETQ, per germline. Trimming pared 4 bases from V and 3 bases from J, leaving 20 bases between. This CDR3 has 16 residues. The DNA of the CDR3 is TGCGCCAGCAGCCCAGGGGGGGTGCCCTCCCTCTACGAGCAGTACTTC. This gives the protein CASSPGGVPSLYEQYF.

The chain joins TRBV7-9 to TRBJ1-4; TRBD1 might be the D (6 bases). This CDR3 is built from 16 residues. V was cut by 7 bases and J by 0 bases, with 15 bases left in between. Germline CDR1 reads SEHNR; CDR2 reads FQNEAQ (reference sequence). The CDR3 nucleotides are TGTGCCAGCAACCGCGACAGGCTTGCAACTAATGAAAAACTGTTTTTT. As protein: CASNRDRLATNEKLFF.

V and J are TRBV7-9 and TRBJ2-5, with a weak D call TRBD1 (6 bases). CDR3 length: 16 amino acids. Looked up from germline, CDR1 is SEHNR and CDR2 is FQNEAQ (reference sequence). The ends were cut back, 1 base at V and 4 bases at J, with 16 bases in the middle. The CDR3 DNA reads TGTGCCAGCAGCTTAGGGGACATCGGAACCGGAGAGACCCAGTACTTC. This translates into CASSLGDIGTGETQYF.

V and J are TRBV6-5 and TRBJ2-1; D call uncertain. The ends were cut back, 8 bases at V and 2 bases at J, with 16 bases in the middle. The CDR3 is made up of 15 amino acids. Germline CDR1 and CDR2: MNHEY and SVGAGI. Written as DNA, the CDR3 is TGTGCCAGCCAGATTGTCCCCGCGGCCTACAATGAGCAGTTCTTC. This codes for CASQIVPAAYNEQFF.

About this clone itself: Within the sample, other DNA sequences also encode this same CDR3. The genes are TRBV2 and TRBJ2-5; TRBD1 matches 8 bases. The trim removed 1 base at V and 3 bases at J, leaving 1 base unmatched. The CDR3 extends over 14 amino acids. Germline loops: CDR1 SNHLY, CDR2 FYNNEI. The CDR3 coding sequence is TGTGCCAGCAGTGAAGGGACAGGGAAAGAGACCCAGTACTTC. It yields the protein CASSEGTGKETQYF.

This clone came up a few times. The V call is TRBV2, the J call TRBJ2-7, with D possibly being TRBD2 (5 bases). The CDR3 sequence is 13 residues long. Trimming stripped 4 bases from V and 3 bases from J, with 10 bases between. CDR1 is SNHLY and CDR2 is FYNNEI in the germline V gene. The DNA of the CDR3 is TGTGCCAGCAGTGGGAACGGGATCTACGAGCAGTACTTC. The encoded protein is CASSGNGIYEQYF.

This chain connects TRBV9 to TRBJ1-4, with TRBD1 as a possible D gene (6 bases). Trimming left V 3 bases short and J 0 bases short, with 12 bases between. This CDR3 has 16 amino acids. CDR1 and CDR2 (germline): SGDLS, YYNGEE. The CDR3 sequence is CASSELSGATNEKLFF. Here the CDR3 DNA reads TGTGCCAGCAGCGAACTTTCAGGGGCAACTAATGAAAAACTGTTTTTT.

This clone was recorded a few times. The chain combines TRBV4-1 with TRBJ2-7; tentatively, D is TRBD2 (5 bases). CDR1 is MGHRA and CDR2 is YSYEKL in the germline V gene. The length of the CDR3 is 19 residues. Trimming pared 3 bases from V and 6 bases from J, leaving 30 bases between. The CDR3 protein is CASSHSVLALSATDAEQYF. CDR3 bases: TGCGCCAGCAGCCATTCTGTCCTAGCTCTCTCCGCGACGGACGCCGAGCAGTACTTC.

About this clone: Other DNA variants within this sample encode the same CDR3. The J gene is TRBJ2-1, the V gene TRBV19; 12 bases line up with TRBD2. Looked up from germline, CDR1 is LNHDA and CDR2 is SQIVND (reference sequence). The V segment lost 4 bases and the J segment 2 bases; nucleotides outside the gene matches: 3. This CDR3 spans 16 amino acids. CDR3 nucleotides: TGTGCCAGTAGTACCCGGACTAGCGGGACCTACAATGAGCAGTTCTTC. This translates into CASSTRTSGTYNEQFF.

This chain uses TRBV5-1 with TRBJ2-5; TRBD1 agrees at 9 bases. Germline values: CDR1 SGHRS, CDR2 YFSETQ. V shed 2 bases, J shed 3 bases, and the junction held 5 bases outside the gene matches. This CDR3 is 15 amino acids long. CDR3 sequence (DNA): TGCGCCAGCAGCTTAGCCCGACAGGGGGAAGAGACCCAGTACTTC. Amino acid sequence: CASSLARQGEETQYF.

This rearrangement joins TRBV5-1 to TRBJ2-1; D might be TRBD2 (6 bases). The CDR3 consists of 14 residues. The ends were cut back, 4 bases at V and 3 bases at J, with 11 bases in the middle. Germline values: CDR1 SGHRS, CDR2 YFSETQ. The CDR3 spells CASSIPGSYNEQFF. DNA for the CDR3: TGCGCCAGCAGCATCCCCGGGAGCTACAATGAGCAGTTCTTC.

This sequence joins TRBV7-2 and TRBJ1-2; D is undetermined. CDR1 and CDR2 (germline): SGHTA, FQGNSA. The V gene lost 6 bases and the J gene lost 4 bases, with 12 bases spanning the gap. This CDR3 is 13 amino acids long. CDR3 protein: CASSGMVVYGYTF. The CDR3, as DNA: TGTGCCAGCAGTGGTATGGTTGTCTATGGCTACACCTTC.